These 7 T cell receptor beta chains originate from one sample sequenced in a study of blood T cell repertoires in COVID-19. The data were produced by immunoSEQ multiplex PCR, yet TCRdb's version contains in-frame clones alone and is incomplete. The sample holds over 200,000 clones, 70% to 90% seen once. The sample taken for sequencing was PBMCs or T cells enriched from blood (not recorded which). The origin of the receptors is a woman between 40 and 55 years old with acute COVID-19.

J is TRBJ1-3 and V is TRBV19; no clear D. Germline CDR1 and CDR2: LNHDA and SQIVND (reference sequence). The CDR3 has 15 residues. The V end was cut by 3 bases, the J end by 6 bases, with 15 bases between. This CDR3 is CASSITPGRENTIYF. In DNA form, the CDR3 reads TGTGCCAGTAGTATCACCCCGGGGAGGGAAAACACCATATATTTT.

The genes are TRBV24-1 and TRBJ2-1, with 10 positions matching TRBD1. With 1 base clipped from V and 8 bases from J, the junction kept 4 bases outside the gene matches. Germline CDR1 is KGHDR and CDR2 is SFDVKD. This CDR3 has 15 residues. The CDR3 DNA sequence: TGTGCCACCAGTGATTTACGTGGGACAGGGGATGAGCAGTTCTTC. Translation: CATSDLRGTGDEQFF.

This rearrangement joins TRBV3-1 (or the pseudogene TRBV3-2) to TRBJ1-2; D gene unclear. Deletions cut 1 base from V and 4 bases from J, with 10 bases between. In germline, CDR1 is LGHDT, CDR2 YNNKEL (reference sequence). This CDR3 has 14 amino acids. In nucleotides, the CDR3 is TGTGCCAGCAGCCAAGGAGGAGGAAGCTATGGCTACACCTTC. This codes for CASSQGGGSYGYTF.

CDR3 protein: CASSGGQEMNGYTF. DNA of the CDR3: TGTGCCAGCAGTGGTGGACAGGAAATGAATGGCTACACCTTC. The chain is built from TRBV25-1 and TRBJ1-2; 7 nucleotides line up with TRBD1. CDR1 and CDR2 from the germline V gene are MGHDK and SYGVNS. V shed 4 bases, J shed 6 bases, and the junction held 8 bases outside the gene matches. The CDR3 runs 14 residues.

Here the CDR3 DNA reads TGCGCCAGCAGCTTGGAATTGACTAGCGGGGGGCAAGACCAGTACTTC. Protein product: CASSLELTSGGQDQYF. The V and J genes are TRBV5-1 and TRBJ2-5; 13 nucleotides align to TRBD2. The trim removed 0 bases at V and 10 bases at J, leaving 9 bases unmatched. The germline V gene has CDR1 SGHRS and CDR2 YFSETQ. This CDR3 spans 16 amino acids.

The chain employs TRBV9 and TRBJ1-6; TRBD1 agrees at 7 bases. CDR1 is SGDLS, CDR2 YYNGEE, per germline. Trimming at V came to 3 bases and at J to 0 bases, leaving 3 bases not matched to a gene. The CDR3 has 16 amino acids. This CDR3 is CASSGQGSSYNSPLHF. In nucleotides, the CDR3 is TGTGCCAGCAGCGGACAGGGAAGCTCCTATAATTCACCCCTCCACTTT.

The rearrangement joins TRBV9 to TRBJ2-1, with D possibly TRBD1 on 6 matching bases. The V gene lost 0 bases and the J gene lost 5 bases, with 12 bases spanning the gap. This CDR3 contains 15 residues. CDR1 and CDR2 from the germline V gene are SGDLS and YYNGEE. The CDR3 DNA is TGTGCCAGCAGCGTAGAGGGTAGACAGGACAATGAGCAGTTCTTC. Protein product: CASSVEGRQDNEQFF.